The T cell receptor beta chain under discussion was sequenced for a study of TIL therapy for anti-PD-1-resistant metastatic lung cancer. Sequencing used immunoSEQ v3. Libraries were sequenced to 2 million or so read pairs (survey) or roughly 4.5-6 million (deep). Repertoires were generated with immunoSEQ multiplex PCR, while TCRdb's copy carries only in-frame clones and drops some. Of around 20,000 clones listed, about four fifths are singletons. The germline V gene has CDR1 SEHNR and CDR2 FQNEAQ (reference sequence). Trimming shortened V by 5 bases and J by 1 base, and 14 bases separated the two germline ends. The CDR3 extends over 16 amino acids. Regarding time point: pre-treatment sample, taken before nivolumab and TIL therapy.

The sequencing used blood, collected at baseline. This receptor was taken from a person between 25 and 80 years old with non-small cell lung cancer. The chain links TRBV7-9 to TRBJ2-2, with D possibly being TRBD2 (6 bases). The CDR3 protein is CASSRGAGQNTGELFF. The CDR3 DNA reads TGTGCCAGCAGCCGCGGGGCAGGACAGAACACCGGGGAGCTGTTTTTT.